The 14 T cell receptor beta chains below come from one sample, sequenced in a study of spatial heterogeneity in lung cancer. Time point indicated: sample taken at primary tumor resection. TCRdb ran MiXCR on the 5' RACE reads and lists one entry per CDR3 protein. Of a few thousand distinct CDR3 sequences listed, roughly 3% are singletons. Sequencing used lung tissue, obtained at surgery. The receptors originated from a human donor with early-stage non-small cell lung cancer.

This clonotype is medium-sized in the sample. This beta chain is a stray read from a library made for alpha chains; its abundance is not meaningful. The chain carries TRBV7-8 and TRBJ2-7; D gene uncertain. V lost 1 base, J lost 2 bases, and 9 bases lay in between. Per the germline V gene, CDR1 is SGHVS and CDR2 is FQNEAQ. The CDR3 is made up of 14 amino acids. CDR3 in DNA: TGTGCCAGCAGCTTAGACTCCTTGGCCTACGAGCAGTACTTC. Translating gives CASSLDSLAYEQYF. Supplemented by reference TRBV7-8 and TRBJ2-7, the full variable domain reads GAGVSQSPRYKVAKRGQDVALRCDPISGHVSLFWYQQALGQGPEFLTYFQNEAQLDKSGLPSDRFFAERPEGSVSTLKIQRTQQEDSAVYLCASSLDSLAYEQYFGPGTRLTVT.

By share, this clonotype ranks as medium-sized. Since the library was made to target alpha chains, this beta chain is a stray read and its abundance is not meaningful. The chain links TRBV3-1 to TRBJ1-2; 9 nucleotides line up with TRBD1. The V segment lost 0 bases and the J segment 5 bases; nucleotides outside the gene matches: 7. CDR1 and CDR2 (germline): LGHDT, YNNKEL (reference sequence). The CDR3 extends over 16 amino acids. This CDR3 is CASSQDWGQGKYGYTF. The DNA for the CDR3 is TGTGCCAGCAGCCAAGATTGGGGACAGGGCAAGTATGGCTACACCTTC.

This clonotype was detected ten times or more. This beta chain represents an off-target read in a library built for alpha chains; its size is of limited meaning. The chain joins TRBV11-2 to TRBJ2-1; D may be TRBD1 or TRBD2 (6 bases each). This CDR3 has 17 amino acids. Deletions cut 1 base from V and 5 bases from J, with 18 bases between. CDR1 and CDR2 from the germline V gene are SGHAT and FQNNGV. Here the CDR3 DNA reads TGTGCCAGCAGCTTAGTGACGGGACGGGGGCCTCACAATGAGCAGTTCTTC. It yields the protein CASSLVTGRGPHNEQFF.

By sample share, this clonotype is medium-sized. This beta chain was picked up by a library intended for alpha chains and is off target, so its count carries little meaning. The chain couples TRBV28 to TRBJ2-2; TRBD1 or TRBD2 may be the D gene (6 bases each). Between the trimmed V and J ends, which lost 7 bases and 4 bases, there was a span of 19 bases. Germline V gives CDR1 MDHEN, CDR2 SYDVKM. The CDR3 runs to 16 residues. The CDR3 is CASKLGGTAGTGELFF. CDR3 DNA sequence: TGTGCCAGCAAACTAGGGGGGACCGCGGGCACCGGGGAGCTGTTTTTT.

Relative to its sample, this clonotype is medium-sized. Because the library targeted alpha chains, this beta chain is an off-target read whose size means little. J is TRBJ2-6 and V is TRBV7-8; D uncertain. Germline V gene lookup returns CDR1 SGHVS and CDR2 FQNEAQ. This CDR3 has 14 amino acids. V was cut by 0 bases and J by 4 bases, with 4 bases left in between. CDR3 in amino acids: CASSLASGANVLTF. The CDR3 coding sequence is TGTGCCAGCAGCTTAGCGTCGGGGGCCAACGTCCTGACTTTC.

This clonotype is termed medium-sized. Little can be read into the size of this beta chain, an off-target read in a library designed for alpha chains. The chain combines TRBV20-1 with TRBJ1-1; TRBD1 matches at 7 bases. The junction had 10 bases not matched to a gene; V was cut back by 5 bases and J by 4 bases. The length of the CDR3 is 14 residues. Germline V CDR1 and CDR2: DFQATT, SNEGSKA (reference sequence). This CDR3 reads CSAPLGQITTEAFF. The CDR3 coding sequence is TGCAGTGCTCCGCTGGGACAGATTACCACTGAAGCTTTCTTT.

In this sample, this clonotype turned up many times. This beta chain slipped into a library made for alpha chains as a stray read, so its size is not meaningful. The chain couples TRBV20-1 to TRBJ1-1; D is unclear. Germline V gene sequence: CDR1 DFQATT, CDR2 SNEGSKA (reference sequence). This CDR3 is built from 15 residues. CDR3 nucleotides: TGCAGGACCGGGAGGGCCGGGCGGATGAACACTGAAGCTTTCTTT. This encodes CRTGRAGRMNTEAFF.

This clonotype qualifies as medium-sized. This beta chain appears as a stray read in a library generated for alpha chains; its size is not informative. The J gene is TRBJ1-2, the V gene TRBV7-2; maybe TRBD1 (6 bases). Germline V gene sequence: CDR1 SGHTA, CDR2 FQGNSA. The length of the CDR3 is 14 residues. V was pared by 1 base and J by 6 bases, with 12 bases between. The CDR3 nucleotides read TGTGCCAGCAGCTTAGTGTCAGGGGACAATGGCTACACCTTC. Protein: CASSLVSGDNGYTF. The full variable domain, completed using reference TRBV7-2 and TRBJ1-2, is GAGVSQSPSNKVTEKGKDVELRCDPISGHTALYWYRQSLGQGLEFLIYFQGNSAPDKSGLPSDRFSAERTGGSVSTLTIQRTQQEDSAVYLCASSLVSGDNGYTFGSGTRLTVV.

This clonotype counts as large. This beta chain is an unintended read in a library built for alpha chains; its size means little. CDR3 bases: TGTGCCAGCAGTCGTTCTAGCGGCCGCACAGATACGCAGTATTTT. It encodes CASSRSSGRTDTQYF. This chain uses TRBV6-5 with TRBJ2-3; 7 nucleotides agree with TRBD2. CDR3 size: 15 residues. Looked up from germline, CDR1 is MNHEY and CDR2 is SVGAGI. With 5 bases clipped from V and 1 base from J, the junction kept 6 bases outside the gene matches.

This clonotype ranks as medium-sized. This beta chain is an unintended read in a library built for alpha chains; its size means little. The chain recombines TRBV20-1 with TRBJ2-7; tentatively, D is TRBD2 (5 bases). V was shortened by 4 bases and J by 5 bases, with 18 bases between the two germline ends. Germline loops: CDR1 DFQATT, CDR2 SNEGSKA (reference sequence). The CDR3 is 14 amino acids. The CDR3 spells CSAILLGKGDEQYF. The CDR3 region has the DNA TGCAGTGCTATATTACTAGGAAAAGGCGACGAGCAGTACTTC.

This clonotype was counted at least ten times. Since it is a stray read in a library aimed at alpha chains, this beta chain has a size that is not meaningful. The rearrangement uses TRBV7-7 and TRBJ2-2; D is uncertain. V lost 8 bases and J lost 2, with 12 bases in between. Germline V gene lookup returns CDR1 SSHAT and CDR2 FNYEAQ (reference sequence). The CDR3 extends over 14 amino acids. For the CDR3, the DNA is TGTGCCAGCGCAAGTGAACCCAACACCGGGGAGCTGTTTTTT. As protein: CASASEPNTGELFF.

This clonotype is medium-sized. This beta chain is a stray read from a library made for alpha chains; its abundance is not meaningful. The chain recombines TRBV7-2 with TRBJ2-4; 8 bases are shared with TRBD1. Germline V gives CDR1 SGHTA, CDR2 FQGNSA. V gave up 1 base and J gave up 7 bases; unmatched junction bases: 9. The CDR3 loop spans 16 amino acids. The CDR3 DNA reads as TGTGCCAGCAGCTTAGATCTCGCAGGGGGCGAGAACATTCAGTACTTC. Protein: CASSLDLAGGENIQYF.

In its sample, this clonotype is medium-sized. This beta chain is off target for a library built for alpha chains, so its abundance means little. This chain links TRBV6-4 with TRBJ1-1; no firm D call. Per germline, CDR1 MRHNA and CDR2 SNTAGT. Trimming pared 0 bases from V and 5 bases from J, leaving 7 bases between. The CDR3 runs 13 residues. In nucleotides, the CDR3 is TGTGCCAGCAGTGACTCCGCGGTGACTGAAGCTTTCTTT. It codes for CASSDSAVTEAFF.

This clonotype counts as medium-sized. Little can be read into the size of this beta chain, an off-target read in a library designed for alpha chains. This chain uses TRBV10-3 with TRBJ2-6, with unresolved D. The CDR3 has 13 residues. Deletions cut 8 bases from V and 0 bases from J, with 5 bases between. The germline CDR1 and CDR2 sequences are ENHRY and SYGVKD. CDR3 residues: CAIWVSGANVLTF. CDR3 nucleotide sequence: TGTGCCATCTGGGTCTCTGGGGCCAACGTCCTGACTTTC.